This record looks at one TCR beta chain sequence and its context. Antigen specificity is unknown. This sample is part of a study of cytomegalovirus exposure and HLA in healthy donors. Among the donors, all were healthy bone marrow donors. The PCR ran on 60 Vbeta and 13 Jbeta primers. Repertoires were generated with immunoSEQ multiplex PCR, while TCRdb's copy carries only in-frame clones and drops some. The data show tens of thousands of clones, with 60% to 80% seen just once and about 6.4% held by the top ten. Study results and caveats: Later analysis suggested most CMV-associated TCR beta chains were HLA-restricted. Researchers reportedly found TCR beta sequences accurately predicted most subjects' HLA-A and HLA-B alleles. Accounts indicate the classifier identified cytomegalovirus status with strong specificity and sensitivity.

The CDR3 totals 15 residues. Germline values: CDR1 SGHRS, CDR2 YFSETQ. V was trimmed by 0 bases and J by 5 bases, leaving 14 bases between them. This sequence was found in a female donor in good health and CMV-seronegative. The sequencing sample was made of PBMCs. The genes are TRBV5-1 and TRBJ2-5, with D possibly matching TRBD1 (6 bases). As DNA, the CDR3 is TGCGCCAGCAGCTTGGCCCTGGGACATTCGGAGACCCAGTACTTC. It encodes CASSLALGHSETQYF.